This TCR beta chain was observed in a study of T cell repertoires in cytomegalovirus infection. Study as a whole: Indicated by public TCR beta signatures were CMV infection and matching HLA type.

V was shortened by 4 bases and J by 5 bases, with 24 bases between the two germline ends. There are 18 residues in the CDR3. Per the germline V gene, CDR1 is SGHAT and CDR2 is FQNNGV. This clonotype appeared a few times. Antigen specificity is unknown. TCRdb analysed the reads with MiXCR anew, one entry per CDR3 protein. The table records about 740,000 distinct CDR3 sequences, roughly a third of them present only once. Overall study results and limits: Identification of carriers of CMV plus the relevant HLA was performed using cumulative public TCR beta family frequency. Clonotypes of TCR beta that were HLA-C-restricted and CMV-specific dominated the ex vivo response.

The chain couples TRBV11-2 to TRBJ2-1, with D possibly matching TRBD1 (5 bases). Material: PBMCs. The clonotype was recovered from a human donor in good health (CMV status not recorded). Some clones in this sample may be carry-over from other donors' samples. CDR3 residues: CASSYPRQGVHTHNEQFF. CDR3 sequence (DNA): TGTGCCAGCAGCTATCCCCGGCAGGGTGTACACACGCACAATGAGCAGTTCTTC.